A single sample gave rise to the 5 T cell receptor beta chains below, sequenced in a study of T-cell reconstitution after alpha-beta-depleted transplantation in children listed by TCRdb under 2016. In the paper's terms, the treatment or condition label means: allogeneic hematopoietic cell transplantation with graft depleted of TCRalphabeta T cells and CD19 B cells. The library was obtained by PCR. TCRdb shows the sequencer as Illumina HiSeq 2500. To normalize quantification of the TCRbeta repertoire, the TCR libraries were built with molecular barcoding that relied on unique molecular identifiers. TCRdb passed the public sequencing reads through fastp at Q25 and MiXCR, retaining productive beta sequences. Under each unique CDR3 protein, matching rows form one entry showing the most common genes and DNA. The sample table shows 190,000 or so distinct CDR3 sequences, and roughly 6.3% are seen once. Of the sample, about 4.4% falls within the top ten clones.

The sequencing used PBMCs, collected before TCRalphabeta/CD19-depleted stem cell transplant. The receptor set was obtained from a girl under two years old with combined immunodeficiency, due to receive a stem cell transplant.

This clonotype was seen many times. CDR3 residues: CASSLEFSGHEQFF. The CDR3 region has the DNA TGTGCCAGCAGCTTGGAGTTTTCTGGTCATGAGCAGTTCTTC. J is TRBJ2-1 and V is TRBV5-6; no clear D. CDR1 and CDR2 (germline): SGHDT, YYEEEE. Trimming removed 0 bases at V and 8 bases at J, with 12 bases between. This CDR3 spans 14 amino acids.

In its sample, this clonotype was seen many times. For the CDR3, the DNA is TGTGCCAGCAGTGAGGGGCTGAACACTGAAGCTTTCTTT. This sequence encodes CASSEGLNTEAFF. The chain employs TRBV6-2 or TRBV6-3 and TRBJ1-1; possible D gene TRBD1, 5 bases. With 5 bases removed from V and 0 bases from J, the gap between germline ends came to 7 bases. This CDR3 comprises 13 residues. Looked up from germline, CDR1 is MNHEY and CDR2 is SVGEGT.

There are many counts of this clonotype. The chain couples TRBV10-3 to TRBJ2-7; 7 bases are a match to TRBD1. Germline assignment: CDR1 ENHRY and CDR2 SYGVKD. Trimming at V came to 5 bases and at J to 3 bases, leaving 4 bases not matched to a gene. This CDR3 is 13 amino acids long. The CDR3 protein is CAISPGTDYEQYF. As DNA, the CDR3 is TGTGCCATCAGTCCCGGGACAGACTACGAGCAGTACTTC.

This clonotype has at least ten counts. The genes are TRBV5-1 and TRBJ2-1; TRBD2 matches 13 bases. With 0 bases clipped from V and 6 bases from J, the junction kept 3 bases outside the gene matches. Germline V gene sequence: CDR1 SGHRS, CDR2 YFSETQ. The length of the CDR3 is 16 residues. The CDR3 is CASSLGTSGGVNEQFF. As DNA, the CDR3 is TGCGCCAGCAGCTTGGGGACTAGCGGGGGAGTCAATGAGCAGTTCTTC.

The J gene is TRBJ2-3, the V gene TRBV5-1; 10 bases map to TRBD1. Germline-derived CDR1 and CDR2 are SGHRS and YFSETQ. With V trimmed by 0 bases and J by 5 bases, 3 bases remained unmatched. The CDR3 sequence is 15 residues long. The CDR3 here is CASSLGQGAGDTQYF. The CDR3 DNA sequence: TGCGCCAGCAGCTTGGGACAGGGGGCTGGAGATACGCAGTATTTT.